Shown below are 2 T cell receptor beta chains from a single sample sequenced in a study of shared clonotypes between healthy human individuals. Using immunoSEQ multiplex PCR, the repertoire was profiled, and TCRdb retains in-frame clones only, with some absent. The table includes more than 2,000,000 clones, approximately 94% detected once. Material: naive CD4+ T cells sorted from blood. As for subset: CD45RA+ positively selected. Receptors were obtained from a man younger than 35 in good health.

This chain uses TRBV4-1 with TRBJ1-4, with D perhaps TRBD1 (6 bases). V gave up 3 bases and J gave up 4 bases, with 15 bases separating them. The length of the CDR3 is 16 residues. The germline CDR1 and CDR2 sequences are MGHRA and YSYEKL. The CDR3 bases are TGCGCCAGCAGCCATCCTAAAGGGGACATTAATGAAAAACTGTTTTTT. This translates into CASSHPKGDINEKLFF.

The chain has TRBV11-2 and TRBJ2-6; no clear D. Germline CDR1 and CDR2: SGHAT and FQNNGV. This CDR3 is 17 amino acids long. The V and J ends lost 1 base and 0 bases respectively, with 10 bases between them. CDR3 coding DNA: TGTGCCAGCAGCTTAGCCGGGCAGCACTCTGGGGCCAACGTCCTGACTTTC. Protein: CASSLAGQHSGANVLTF.